This T cell receptor (beta chain) was captured by sequencing in a study of identical twins (dated by TCRdb to the mid-2010s). Turning to the overall study: To test whether fetal clonotypes persist, the study used deep sequencing on TCR alpha and beta repertoires from monozygotic twins, unrelated adults of various ages, and cord blood. To rule out contamination, replicate twin experiments were performed at different times with different library preparation protocols.

This clonotype was picked up a small number of times. The antigen it recognizes is unknown. No per-base quality is available; no much larger clone lies one base away. Library preparation employed 5' RACE. Sequenced on an Illumina HiSeq 2000. Template switching introduced a universal primer binding site; the final cDNA contained a unique molecular identifier, enabling accurate counting of TCR cDNA molecules. First-strand cDNA for TCR alpha and beta chains was synthesized from specific primers in the conserved constant-segment region. To control for contamination, each cDNA library was double barcoded with a SMART-Mk sample barcode plus Illumina barcodes. TruSeq adapter sequences along with Illumina sample barcodes were introduced in two successive PCR steps. TCR alpha and beta cDNA libraries were sequenced on the Illumina HiSeq platform with custom primers. The source study handled its data this way. Raw reads were processed with MiGEC to extract unique molecular identifiers, and MiXCR was used to determine CDR3 positions. For each individual, recombination models were inferred using an EM algorithm with the repgenHMM and IGoR tools. The tcR package in R was used for shared clonotype analysis, with sharing normalized by the product of cloneset sizes. Out-of-frame nonproductive sequences were analyzed to study raw recombination free of thymic and clonal selection effects. Starting from the raw public reads, TCRdb applied fastp trimming at Q25, assembled clones with MiXCR and retained in-frame beta chains. Rows are combined by CDR3 protein, so each entry shows the most common genes and DNA. The V and J calls and clone size come from TCRdb's table, not from the authors' own analysis. The table for this sample lists some 760,000 distinct CDR3 sequences; 15% to 20% of them were counted only once. The leading ten clones occupy about an eighth of the sample.

Only healthy Caucasian donors were included. The twin cohort comprised three pairs of female monozygotic twins, all aged roughly 18 to 30 years. RNA for TCR libraries was isolated from peripheral blood mononuclear cells. Sequences SQVTM (CDR1) and ANQGSEA (CDR2) are obtained from the germline V gene. The CDR3, cysteine through phenylalanine, is 13 amino acids long. Only the CDR3 DNA stays, 39 bases, in frame from base 1. V and J are truncated by 7 bases and 5 bases respectively, leaving an intervening sequence of 15 bases. The paper as a whole reports these results and caveats: Because the same donors could not be followed over many years, the conclusions relied on cross-sectional statistical analysis. In monozygotic twins, recombination models systematically underestimated out-of-frame TCR alpha sharing, but the models matched the sharing seen between unrelated individuals. Compared with coincidental sharing between unrelated individuals, out-of-frame TCR alpha sequences shared between twins showed an excess of sequences with low generation probability. Fewer insertions were carried by abundant cord blood beta clonotypes; a weaker similar trend was observed in young adult naive repertoires, while no such trend was observed in memory repertoires. Zero-insertion analyses could be partly confounded by invariant T cells such as MAIT and iNKT, although diverse VJ usage argued against such confounding for most clonotypes. The excess sharing between twins in beta out-of-frame sequences was weaker because fewer shared sequences reduced the signal-to-noise ratio.

These data also formed part of another study, on T cells expressing NK-cell markers. The second publication reports: Several donors provided sorted CD3+CD56+NKG2C+, CD3+CD56+NKG2C- and CD3+CD56-NKG2C+ T-cell subsets, whose TCR beta-chain repertoires were profiled. Of the eight sequenced donors, seven were found to be HCMV-seropositive and one was found to be HCMV-seronegative. In several experiments an anti-gammadeltaTCR antibody was added to restrict sorting to alphabetaTCR-expressing T cells. In six donors, the dominant CD3+CD56+NKG2C+ clonotypes were found to rank among the top 10 CD8+ clonotypes and to make up roughly 1.0-7.5% of CD8+ T cells. Those dominant clonotypes were again the most abundant among CD3+CD56-NKG2C+ cells in four donors, at about 28.3-65%. Whether the expanded NKG2C-expressing T cell clones were specific for HCMV antigens remained unclear. Randomly selected healthy volunteers, three men and five women, were used as the eight sequenced donors. HCMV-specific IgG was detected in serum with a commercial ELISA kit to determine HCMV serostatus. For six donors, bulk peripheral blood T-cell repertoires were also sequenced from unsorted PBMC. Reads were demultiplexed and grouped by UMI with MIGEC, and clonotypes were assembled and quantified with MiTCR. To exclude erroneous sequences, only TCR cDNA sequences supported by at least two reads were retained. The tcR package was used for downstream repertoire analysis, with clonotypes matched between fractions based on CDR3 nucleotide sequence plus V segment. VDJmatch was used to annotate antigen specificity against VDJdb, with one amino acid substitution in CDR3 allowed.

The TCR originated in a woman aged 18-30 years in good health. The source material was PBMCs. The rearranged segments are TRBV29-1 and TRBJ2-1; 6 matching bases give a weak D call of TRBD1. The DNA sequence is given as TGCAGCGCAAAAACAGGGATCCACAATGAGCAGTTCTTC. It encodes CSAKTGIHNEQFF.